A selection of T cell receptor beta chains follows, all from one sample in a study of blood T cell repertoires in COVID-19. Generated by immunoSEQ multiplex PCR, the TCRdb table keeps only in-frame clones and is missing some. This sample has over 300,000 clones, with nearly 90% found just once. Sequencing was done on a sample of peripheral blood. These receptors were collected from a man aged 18 to 29 with active or convalescent COVID-19. Both conserved end residues are trimmed from each CDR3.

j_call	v_call	cdr3_aa
TRBJ2-7	TRBV7-2	ASSLGQTVYEQY
TRBJ1-2	TRBV18	ASSQGTGTLANYGYT
TRBJ2-1	TRBV24-1	ATGEGQGGYNEQF
TRBJ1-1	TRBV27	ASHSAGGLNTEAF
TRBJ2-1	TRBV28	ASSSSPPTGYNEQF
TRBJ1-1	TRBV6-2/TRBV6-3	ASSYGTGTF
TRBJ2-7	TRBV28	ASSSASGSSGSYEQY
TRBJ2-4	TRBV13	ASSLDRGQGKNIQY
TRBJ2-6	TRBV5-6	ATTYETGVRGANVLT
TRBJ1-2	TRBV5-6	ASRQLRGNYGYT
TRBJ1-5	TRBV28	ASSYRSSNQPQH
TRBJ1-5	TRBV7-2	ASSLISGNQPQH
TRBJ2-7	TRBV7-2	ASSSSSSYEQY
TRBJ1-1	TRBV11-3	ASSLDGLPNTEAF
TRBJ1-2	TRBV28	ASTLVGVGGYT